Below are 20 T cell receptor beta chains sequenced from a single sample in a study of T cells in Graves' hyperthyroidism and ophthalmopathy. Amplification of TCR beta CDR3 regions used RNA as the template. In the first-round RT-PCR of the TCR CDR3, the HTBI primer set was used. TCRdb re-called the multiplex PCR reads through MiXCR, storing one row per CDR3 protein. The sample yields under 450,000 distinct CDR3 sequences, about 15% seen once. The sequencing sample was made of blood. The receptors stem from a young woman with Graves' hyperthyroidism that later progressed to Graves' ophthalmopathy.

This clonotype showed up just a few times. V and J are TRBV4-2 and TRBJ1-1; D is perhaps TRBD1 (5 bases). The germline CDR1 and CDR2 sequences are LGHNA and YNFKEQ. This CDR3 contains 15 residues. Trimming removed 3 bases from V and 9 bases from J, with 20 bases in between. The CDR3 DNA follows: TGTGCCAGCAGCCAGGACACCCAAGGGGTCCTTCAAGCTTTCTTT. Amino acids: CASSQDTQGVLQAFF.

V gene TRBV9 combines with J gene TRBJ1-1, with 9 positions matching TRBD1. The germline gives CDR1 SGDLS, CDR2 YYNGEE. Trimming at V came to 3 bases and at J to 5 bases, leaving 2 bases not matched to a gene. This CDR3 has 13 amino acids. CDR3 nucleotides: TGTGCCAGCAGCGGGGGACAGGGAACTGAAGCTTTCTTT. It codes for CASSGGQGTEAFF.

This clonotype was recorded many times. The chain links TRBV7-8 to TRBJ1-2, with a tentative D call TRBD1 (5 bases). CDR1 and CDR2 (germline): SGHVS, FQNEAQ. This CDR3 is 14 amino acids long. V was cut by 2 bases and J by 8 bases, with 15 bases left in between. The CDR3, as DNA: TGTGCCAGCAGCTTATTGGGGGAGGTGAAAGGCTACACCTTC. It is translated as CASSLLGEVKGYTF. Drawing the rest from reference TRBV7-8 and TRBJ1-2, the complete variable domain is GAGVSQSPRYKVAKRGQDVALRCDPISGHVSLFWYQQALGQGPEFLTYFQNEAQLDKSGLPSDRFFAERPEGSVSTLKIQRTQQEDSAVYLCASSLLGEVKGYTFGSGTRLTVV.

This clonotype was seen repeatedly, ten times or more. The chain has TRBV29-1 and TRBJ2-1; the match to TRBD1 covers 7 bases. CDR3 length equals 14 residues. Germline assignment: CDR1 SQVTM and CDR2 ANQGSEA. Unmatched junction bases numbered 4, after V lost 5 bases and J lost 0 bases. The CDR3 DNA reads TGCAGCGTTCCACAGGGGAGCTCCTACAATGAGCAGTTCTTC. Translation: CSVPQGSSYNEQFF.

The chain couples TRBV19 to TRBJ2-3, with 7 bases fitting TRBD2. The CDR3 consists of 15 residues. V gave up 5 bases and J gave up 3 bases; unmatched junction bases: 8. Germline values: CDR1 LNHDA, CDR2 SQIVND (reference sequence). As DNA, the CDR3 is TGTGCCAGTAGTCCGCGGCGGGAGTTTACAGATACGCAGTATTTT. Translating gives CASSPRREFTDTQYF.

This clonotype was observed a handful of times. Here the CDR3 reads CASKLQVLVDTQYF. The DNA of the CDR3 is TGCGCCAGCAAGCTTCAGGTGTTGGTAGATACGCAGTATTTT. V is TRBV5-1 and J is TRBJ2-3; D unresolved. This CDR3 has 14 residues. Germline CDR1 SGHRS, CDR2 YFSETQ. V lost 6 bases to trimming and J lost 5 bases, with 16 bases between them.

Turning to this clonotype: A much larger clone lies one base from this, so it may be a read error. The final CDR3 position lacks the conserved phenylalanine or tryptophan, pointing to a likely read error. The chain links TRBV29-1 to TRBJ2-7, with 11 bases lining up with TRBD2. The germline gives CDR1 SQVTM, CDR2 ANQGSEA. The J segment lost 2 bases and the V segment lost 3 bases, leaving 15 bases of the junction unmatched. This CDR3 is built from 18 residues. CDR3 DNA sequence: TGCAGCGTTGAGTGGGTCGGGACTAGCGGAACCCAGGCCTACGAGCAGTACTCC. This gives the protein CSVEWVGTSGTQAYEQYS.

The chain uses TRBV20-1 and TRBJ2-3; no clear D gene. V lost 3 bases, J lost 4 bases, and 17 bases lay in between. Germline lookup yields CDR1 DFQATT and CDR2 SNEGSKA (reference sequence). This CDR3 has 15 residues. The CDR3, as DNA: TGCAGTGCTAGCCGCGTCGCGGCTACCCCAGATACGCAGTATTTT. Translating it yields CSASRVAATPDTQYF.

This clonotype was seen repeatedly, ten times or more. The gene calls are TRBV11-2 and TRBJ1-1, with D possibly being TRBD1 (5 bases). This CDR3 has 13 amino acids. Trimming stripped 5 bases from V and 6 bases from J, with 13 bases between. The germline V gene has CDR1 SGHAT and CDR2 FQNNGV. The DNA for the CDR3 is TGTGCCAGCAGCGGGGGGGGGTCTGCTGAAGCTTTCTTT. It translates to CASSGGGSAEAFF.

This clonotype has ten or more counts. The V gene is TRBV28, the J gene TRBJ1-1; D uncertain. CDR1 and CDR2 (germline): MDHEN, SYDVKM. Trimming shortened V by 3 bases and J by 3 bases, and 23 bases separated the two germline ends. CDR3 length: 18 amino acids. As DNA, the CDR3 is TGTGCCAGCAGTTTTTTTCGCGGGATTGGGCAGTGGGACACTGAAGCTTTCTTT. This gives the protein CASSFFRGIGQWDTEAFF.

This clonotype showed up just once. The rearrangement joins TRBV5-5 to TRBJ1-4; TRBD1 is a possible D gene (5 bases). In germline, CDR1 is SGHKS, CDR2 YYEKEE (reference sequence). Trimming took 3 bases from V and 2 from J, leaving 8 bases between them. This CDR3 contains 14 residues. CDR3 DNA sequence: TGTGCCAGCAGCTGGGGGGTGACTAATGAAAAACTGTTTTTT. Translated: CASSWGVTNEKLFF. Full variable domain (outside the CDR3, taken from reference TRBV5-5 and TRBJ1-4): DAGVTQSPTHLIKTRGQQVTLRCSPISGHKSVSWYQQVLGQGPQFIFQYYEKEERGRGNFPDRFSARQFPNYSSELNVNALLLGDSALYLCASSWGVTNEKLFFGSGTQLSVL.

The chain has TRBV11-2 and TRBJ2-3; D is unresolved. The germline V gene has CDR1 SGHAT and CDR2 FQNNGV. CDR3 length: 13 amino acids. V lost 1 base and J 4 bases, leaving 6 bases between the germline ends. CDR3 bases: TGTGCCAGCAGCTTAGTTGTTCCAGATACGCAGTATTTT. Translated: CASSLVVPDTQYF.

This clonotype was observed many times. The gene calls are TRBV28 and TRBJ1-5; D is ambiguous. V was cut by 7 bases and J by 2 bases, with 21 bases left in between. The CDR3 spans 17 residues. CDR1 MDHEN and CDR2 SYDVKM come from the germline V gene. In nucleotides, the CDR3 is TGTGCCAGCACCCCAATGTTCGGGGATCGGGGCAATCAGCCCCAGCATTTT. Amino acid sequence: CASTPMFGDRGNQPQHF.

There are many counts of this clonotype. The chain couples TRBV18 to TRBJ2-7; either TRBD1 or TRBD2 may supply D (6 bases each). From germline, CDR1 is KGHSH and CDR2 LQKENI. Trimming removed 5 bases from V and 4 bases from J, with 12 bases in between. The CDR3 contains 13 residues. This chain's CDR3 is CASSFTGTYEQYF. In DNA, the CDR3 is TGTGCCAGCTCATTCACAGGGACTTACGAGCAGTACTTC.

This clonotype was seen repeatedly, ten times or more. CDR3 sequence (DNA): TGTGCCAGCAGCCAAGATCTCGGTTACACCTTC. This translates into CASSQDLGYTF. This chain joins TRBV3-1 and TRBJ1-2, with D hard to call. V was shortened by 0 bases and J by 11 bases, with 7 bases between the two germline ends. Per the germline V gene, CDR1 is LGHDT and CDR2 is YNNKEL (reference sequence). The CDR3 extends over 11 amino acids.

This clonotype was seen ten or more times. The chain uses TRBV28 and TRBJ1-1; possible D gene TRBD1, 5 bases. This CDR3 has 15 amino acids. Germline V gives CDR1 MDHEN, CDR2 SYDVKM. Trimming removed 0 bases at V and 0 bases at J, with 8 bases between. The CDR3: CASSLWAGLNTEAFF. As DNA, the CDR3 is TGTGCCAGCAGTTTATGGGCAGGGCTGAACACTGAAGCTTTCTTT.

This clonotype showed up just a few times. The genes are TRBV30 and TRBJ1-4, with D perhaps TRBD1 (5 bases). Germline V gene lookup returns CDR1 GTSNPN and CDR2 SVGIG (reference sequence). V lost 7 bases, J lost 0 bases, and 9 bases lay in between. The CDR3 length is 13 residues. CDR3 in DNA: TGTGCCTTCGGGGCGGCAACTAATGAAAAACTGTTTTTT. Translated: CAFGAATNEKLFF.

The chain joins TRBV7-9 to TRBJ2-7, with 7 bases aligning to TRBD1. This CDR3 has 16 amino acids. Trimming took 5 bases from V and 1 from J; bases not matched to a gene: 11. Germline-derived CDR1 and CDR2 are SEHNR and FQNEAQ (reference sequence). The CDR3 sequence is CASSPPTGLFSYEQYF. Here the CDR3 DNA reads TGTGCCAGCAGCCCTCCGACAGGGCTGTTTTCCTACGAGCAGTACTTC.

This clonotype was found many times. This rearrangement joins TRBV6-6 to TRBJ2-2; D is possibly TRBD1 (6 bases). Germline CDR1 and CDR2: MNHNY and SVGAGI (reference sequence). The CDR3 contains 16 residues. Trimming pared 3 bases from V and 0 bases from J, leaving 11 bases between. The CDR3 nucleotides read TGTGCCAGCAGTTATTCGACAGGAGCGAACACCGGGGAGCTGTTTTTT. Translation: CASSYSTGANTGELFF.

This clonotype was detected many times. The chain combines TRBV2 with TRBJ2-2; 8 nucleotides match TRBD2. CDR3 length equals 15 residues. Germline lookup yields CDR1 SNHLY and CDR2 FYNNEI. Losses at the gene ends were 8 bases for V and 4 bases for J; bases not matched to a gene: 9. The chain's CDR3 is CASEGSGALTGELFF. The CDR3 DNA reads TGTGCCAGCGAGGGTAGCGGGGCGCTCACCGGGGAGCTGTTTTTT.